This T cell receptor (beta chain) is drawn from a study of OX40 agonist ivuxolimab in advanced cancers. Background on the study: Clinicians treated patients with ivuxolimab, an agonistic anti-OX40 (CD134) antibody.

Study observations and caveats: At 0.1 to 3.0 mg/kg and by week 6, CD4+ and CD8+ T cells in the blood had expanded clonally.

As to this clone: No antigen is known for it.

Germline lookup yields CDR1 SQVTM and CDR2 ANQGSEA. The CDR3 sequence is 15 residues long. V was cut by 4 bases and J by 1 base, with 16 bases left in between. This table comes from immunoSEQ multiplex PCR, and its TCRdb copy is limited to in-frame clones, with some not included. This table holds about 100,000 clones, around nine tenths found once. The rearrangement uses TRBV29-1 and TRBJ1-2, with TRBD1 as a possible D gene (6 bases). The clonotype comes from an adult with an advanced solid tumor such as melanoma, head and neck, liver or kidney cancer. The material was CD4+ or CD8+ T cells sorted from blood, obtained in a trial of the OX40 agonist ivuxolimab. The CDR3, as DNA: TGCAGCGTTGGTGGTCTACAGGGAGTTAACTATGGCTACACCTTC. It yields the protein CSVGGLQGVNYGYTF.